This TCR beta chain derives from a study of T cells in Graves' hyperthyroidism and ophthalmopathy. Amplification yielded TCR beta CDR3 regions, with RNA transcripts as the source. The HTBI primer set served for first-round RT-PCR of the TCR CDR3. TCRdb used MiXCR to reprocess the multiplex PCR reads, holding one entry per CDR3 protein. The table has hundreds of thousands of distinct CDR3 sequences, over 13% seen once. This clonotype was detected many times. V lost 6 bases and J 3 bases, leaving 15 bases between the germline ends. CDR1 is DFQATT and CDR2 is SNEGSKA in the germline V gene (reference sequence). The CDR3 is made up of 14 amino acids.

The receptor was isolated from a man in his forties or fifties with Graves' ophthalmopathy. V gene TRBV20-1 combines with J gene TRBJ2-1; D remains unclear. Sequencing was done on a sample of blood. The CDR3 DNA sequence: TGCAGTGCGGCCGGGCCCAGACTCTACAATGAGCAGTTCTTC. Translated, it gives CSAAGPRLYNEQFF.